These 13 T cell receptor beta chains originate from one sample sequenced in a study of T cells in Graves' hyperthyroidism and ophthalmopathy. It was RNA transcripts that yielded the amplified TCR beta CDR3 regions. When the TCR CDR3 underwent first-round RT-PCR, the HTBI primer set was used. In TCRdb, the multiplex PCR reads were re-called with MiXCR into one record per CDR3 protein. Of hundreds of thousands of distinct CDR3 sequences in the sample, around a quarter are singletons; the top ten hold 73%. The specimen sequenced was blood. All receptors come from a man aged 50 to 59 with Graves' hyperthyroidism.

This clonotype has just a few counts. The chain joins TRBV30 to TRBJ2-2; maybe TRBD2 (5 bases). Germline loops: CDR1 GTSNPN, CDR2 SVGIG (reference sequence). The CDR3 sequence is 14 residues long. V lost 2 bases and J lost 1, with 8 bases in between. CDR3 sequence: CAWSRGQNTGELFF. CDR3 sequence (DNA): TGTGCCTGGAGTCGAGGGCAGAACACCGGGGAGCTGTTTTTT.

This clonotype was seen many times. The J gene is TRBJ2-1, the V gene TRBV28; 9 positions match TRBD2. The CDR3 is 15 residues long. V was clipped by 5 bases and J by 2 bases; unmatched bases: 4. Germline V gene lookup returns CDR1 MDHEN and CDR2 SYDVKM. The CDR3 is CASSIAGVAYNEQFF. In nucleotides, the CDR3 is TGTGCCAGCAGTATAGCGGGAGTAGCCTACAATGAGCAGTTCTTC.

The chain combines TRBV20-1 with TRBJ1-1, with D unresolved. The CDR3 runs to 12 residues. Germline V gene data show CDR1 as DFQATT and CDR2 as SNEGSKA (reference sequence). The V end lost 6 bases, the J end lost 6 bases, and 14 bases lay between the germline ends. Here the CDR3 DNA reads TGCAGTGCGCTCAACTTAGAGCCTGAAGCTTTCTTT. Translated, it gives CSALNLEPEAFF.

This clonotype was recorded many times. DNA for the CDR3: TGTGCCAGCAGCTCCCGCGTTGCGACAGTCACCTACGAGCAGTACTTC. Translating gives CASSSRVATVTYEQYF. This chain connects TRBV7-8 to TRBJ2-7, with D perhaps matching TRBD1 (5 bases). Germline CDR1 is SGHVS and CDR2 is FQNEAQ. The V gene lost 4 bases and the J gene lost 2 bases, with 18 bases spanning the gap. The CDR3 loop spans 16 amino acids.

The gene calls are TRBV10-1 and TRBJ2-3; TRBD2 agrees at 13 bases. The V gene's germline CDR1 is WNHNN and CDR2 SYGVQD (reference sequence). This CDR3 comprises 15 residues. Germline trimming cut 7 bases from V and 2 bases from J; bases unmatched to any gene: 3. The CDR3 region is CASMGLAGITDTQYF. As DNA, the CDR3 is TGCGCCAGCATGGGACTAGCGGGGATCACAGATACGCAGTATTTT.

This clonotype was recorded at least ten times. The chain is built from TRBV11-2 and TRBJ2-1; D is perhaps TRBD1 (5 bases). The V and J ends lost 5 bases and 0 bases respectively, with 8 bases between them. Germline V lookup: CDR1 SGHAT, CDR2 FQNNGV. The CDR3 extends over 14 amino acids. CDR3 protein: CASSPDTSYNEQFF. In DNA, the CDR3 is TGTGCCAGCAGCCCGGACACCTCCTACAATGAGCAGTTCTTC. Looking up the rest from reference TRBV11-2 and TRBJ2-1 gives the full variable domain: EAGVAQSPRYKIIEKRQSVAFWCNPISGHATLYWYQQILGQGPKLLIQFQNNGVVDDSQLPKDRFSAERLKGVDSTLKIQPAKLEDSAVYLCASSPDTSYNEQFFGPGTRLTVL.

V and J are TRBV13 and TRBJ2-1, with 8 nucleotides matching TRBD2. CDR3 length equals 17 residues. J was trimmed by 8 bases and V by 2 bases; bases with no gene match: 14. Germline V lookup: CDR1 PRHDT, CDR2 FYEKMQ (reference sequence). The CDR3 reads CASSLIGLSGKVYEQFF. CDR3 coding DNA: TGTGCCAGCAGCTTAATTGGCCTTAGCGGGAAGGTCTATGAGCAGTTCTTC.

This clonotype was seen more than once but under ten times. The chain links TRBV20-1 to TRBJ2-3; D uncertain. V shed 5 bases and J shed 1 base, with 19 bases lying between them. The germline V gene encodes CDR1 DFQATT and CDR2 SNEGSKA (reference sequence). This CDR3 is built from 16 residues. Here the CDR3 reads CSAEKFPETRTDTQYF. The CDR3 coding sequence is TGCAGTGCTGAGAAGTTCCCGGAGACCCGCACAGATACGCAGTATTTT.

In the case of this clonotype: Its ends do not fully match the called genes, so a read error is possible. The chain employs TRBV6-2 or TRBV6-3 and TRBJ2-1; either TRBD1 or TRBD2 may fit D (5 bases each). Germline values: CDR1 MNHEY, CDR2 SVGEGT. The CDR3 covers 17 residues. DNA for the CDR3: TGTGCCAGCAGTTTGACGAGAGGGACCTCATCCTACAATGGGCAGTTCTTC. Amino acids: CASSLTRGTSSYNGQFF.

This clonotype was counted at least ten times. The rearrangement links TRBV5-1 to TRBJ2-3; D is perhaps TRBD1 or TRBD2 (5 bases each). This CDR3 has 14 amino acids. V lost 1 base and J 1 base, leaving 7 bases between the germline ends. The germline V gene has CDR1 SGHRS and CDR2 YFSETQ. The CDR3 here is CASSLQGGTDTQYF. The CDR3 region has the DNA TGCGCCAGCAGCTTGCAGGGAGGCACAGATACGCAGTATTTT.

This clonotype was counted ten times or more. The V and J genes are TRBV5-1 and TRBJ2-7, with 11 positions matching TRBD2. V lost 0 bases, J lost 3 bases, and 5 bases stayed unmatched. The CDR3 is 16 residues long. Germline V gene lookup returns CDR1 SGHRS and CDR2 YFSETQ. The CDR3 reads CASSLGPSGRIYEQYF. The CDR3 region has the DNA TGCGCCAGCAGCTTGGGGCCTAGCGGGAGGATCTACGAGCAGTACTTC.

CDR3 sequence reads: CASSPARGAGQETQYF. CDR3 coding DNA: TGTGCCAGCAGCCCCGCCCGGGGAGCGGGGCAAGAGACCCAGTACTTC. The V gene is TRBV11-2, the J gene TRBJ2-5, with 7 bases identical to TRBD2. From germline, CDR1 is SGHAT and CDR2 FQNNGV. V lost 5 bases to trimming and J lost 2 bases; unmatched junction nucleotides: 11. The CDR3 extends over 16 amino acids.

V is TRBV20-1 and J is TRBJ2-3; D is perhaps TRBD1 (6 bases). The ends were cut back, 3 bases at V and 5 bases at J, with 15 bases in the middle. The V gene's germline CDR1 is DFQATT and CDR2 SNEGSKA (reference sequence). The CDR3 is 14 residues long. The CDR3 loop is CSASPYTGQDTQYF. CDR3 nucleotide sequence: TGCAGTGCTAGCCCCTACACAGGGCAAGATACGCAGTATTTT.